This passage covers 21 T cell receptor beta chains from one sample sequenced in a study of T cell repertoires in cytomegalovirus infection. Each CDR3 protein is one row after TCRdb ran MiXCR on the reads. The sample holds over 100,000 distinct CDR3 sequences, about a tenth seen once. Their cognate antigens are unknown. The sample taken for sequencing was PBMCs, sequenced either directly or after in vitro stimulation (not recorded which). These receptor sequences come from a human donor in good health (CMV status not recorded). Some clones in this sample may be carry-over from other donors' samples.

This clonotype was counted only a few times. The V gene is TRBV5-4, the J gene TRBJ2-5; D is perhaps TRBD1 (6 bases). Germline V gene lookup returns CDR1 SGHNT and CDR2 YYREEE (reference sequence). With 4 bases removed from V and 5 bases from J, the gap between germline ends came to 15 bases. This CDR3 contains 14 residues. CDR3: CASSLQGSTETQYF. CDR3 sequence (DNA): TGTGCCAGCAGCCTACAGGGAAGTACGGAGACCCAGTACTTC.

This clonotype was recorded at least ten times. The chain carries TRBV10-3 and TRBJ2-1; D remains ambiguous. Germline assignment: CDR1 ENHRY and CDR2 SYGVKD. This CDR3 comprises 14 residues. V was cut by 5 bases and J by 5 bases, with 13 bases left in between. CDR3 sequence: CAISPRVFDNEQFF. CDR3 DNA sequence: TGTGCCATCAGTCCTAGGGTTTTTGACAATGAGCAGTTCTTC.

The rearrangement joins TRBV5-6 to TRBJ2-7, with 11 nucleotides matching TRBD1. CDR1 and CDR2 from the germline V gene are SGHDT and YYEEEE. Losses at the gene ends were 3 bases for V and 4 bases for J; bases not matched to a gene: 9. The CDR3 totals 16 residues. CDR3 in DNA: TGTGCCAGCAGCTGGGACAGGGGGTACAAAGGTTACGAGCAGTACTTC. This translates into CASSWDRGYKGYEQYF.

This clonotype occurred once. The chain uses TRBV11-2 and TRBJ2-7; TRBD2 aligns across 7 bases. Losses at the gene ends were 5 bases for V and 2 bases for J; bases not matched to a gene: 9. The CDR3 runs to 15 residues. In germline, CDR1 is SGHAT, CDR2 FQNNGV. CDR3 DNA sequence: TGTGCCAGCAGCCCCCTTAGCGGGCGCGCCTACGAGCAGTACGTC. It encodes CASSPLSGRAYEQYV.

At least ten counts were recorded for this clonotype. The chain uses TRBV5-6 and TRBJ2-7; 12 bases line up with TRBD2. The J segment lost 1 base and the V segment lost 2 bases, leaving 4 bases of the junction unmatched. This CDR3 has 16 amino acids. Germline CDR1 SGHDT, CDR2 YYEEEE. The CDR3 DNA reads TGTGCCAGCAGCTTCGGCGGACTAGCGGGATCCTACGAGCAGTACGTC. It encodes CASSFGGLAGSYEQYV.

In this sample, this clonotype turned up a few times. The chain carries TRBV12-3 or TRBV12-4 and TRBJ1-1; D ambiguous. V was clipped by 0 bases and J by 0 bases, with 8 bases between them. This CDR3 is built from 15 residues. CDR3 in amino acids: CASSLAGTLNTEAFF. Here the CDR3 DNA reads TGTGCCAGCAGTTTAGCGGGAACTTTGAACACTGAAGCTTTCTTT.

The CDR3 nucleotides are TGTGCCAGCAGCCCCCCCGAGGCGACCCAGTACTTC. It codes for CASSPPEATQYF. The chain uses TRBV12-3 or TRBV12-4 and TRBJ2-5; no clear D. The CDR3 runs to 12 residues. V was shortened by 6 bases and J by 7 bases, with 12 bases between the two germline ends.

This clonotype was counted at least ten times. CDR3 in DNA: TGTGCCAGCAGCCCATCTAGCGGCCTGGGAGCCAAAAACATTCAGTACTTC. It codes for CASSPSSGLGAKNIQYF. J is TRBJ2-4 and V is TRBV7-2, with 7 bases matching TRBD2. This CDR3 comprises 17 residues. V dropped 5 bases and J dropped 0; count of bases not matched to a gene: 10. Per germline, CDR1 SGHTA and CDR2 FQGNSA.

The CDR3 nucleotides read TGTGCCAGCAGAAGAAGCGGCGGAAACAATGAGCAGTTCTTC. As protein: CASRRSGGNNEQFF. The chain uses TRBV6-2 or TRBV6-3 and TRBJ2-1, with TRBD2 as a possible D gene (5 bases). The germline CDR1 and CDR2 sequences are MNHEY and SVGEGT. The CDR3 consists of 14 residues. Trimming took 6 bases from V and 5 from J, leaving 14 bases between them.

The V and J genes are TRBV7-8 and TRBJ2-2, with D maybe TRBD2 (7 bases). V lost 3 bases, J lost 4 bases, and 12 bases lay in between. Per the germline V gene, CDR1 is SGHVS and CDR2 is FQNEAQ. The CDR3 consists of 15 residues. CDR3 DNA sequence: TGTGCCAGCAGCTTCCGGGGGGCTAGCACCGGGGAGCTGTTTTTT. This gives the protein CASSFRGASTGELFF.

A remark on this clonotype: Just one base apart from a much larger clone, this may be a read error. The chain is built from TRBV5-4 and TRBJ1-6, with a weak D call TRBD1 (6 bases). Germline CDR1 is SGHNT and CDR2 is YYREEE (reference sequence). This CDR3 has 14 residues. The CDR3 DNA is TGTGCCAGCAGCGGAACAGGGTTGAAGTCACCCTTCCACTTT. Amino acids: CASSGTGLKSPFHF.

This chain joins TRBV20-1 and TRBJ2-1; D gene uncertain. With 0 bases removed from V and 3 bases from J, the gap between germline ends came to 12 bases. The CDR3 length is 15 residues. Germline V gives CDR1 DFQATT, CDR2 SNEGSKA (reference sequence). CDR3 region: CSARDEAGLYNEQFF. The CDR3 DNA reads as TGCAGTGCTAGAGACGAGGCTGGGCTCTACAATGAGCAGTTCTTC.

This clonotype was counted ten times or more. The V call is TRBV12-3 or TRBV12-4, the J call TRBJ2-7, with TRBD2 identical over 10 bases. The CDR3 sequence is 14 residues long. J gave up 3 bases and V 6 bases, and 5 bases lay outside the gene matches. The CDR3 region is CASREGLAVYEQYF. The CDR3 DNA follows: TGTGCCAGCAGAGAAGGACTAGCGGTCTACGAGCAGTACTTC.

V and J are TRBV12-3 or TRBV12-4 and TRBJ2-5; perhaps D is TRBD1 or TRBD2 (5 bases each). The CDR3 contains 13 residues. V lost 3 bases, J lost 4 bases, and 9 bases lay in between. The CDR3 protein is CASSFFGGETQYF. The CDR3 DNA is TGTGCCAGCAGTTTTTTTGGGGGAGAGACCCAGTACTTC.

At least ten counts were recorded for this clonotype. The junction departs from germline at one end; a sequencing error may be responsible. J is TRBJ2-2 and V is TRBV7-7; TRBD2 matches at 9 bases. The CDR3 extends over 18 amino acids. CDR1 is SSHAT and CDR2 is FNYEAQ in the germline V gene (reference sequence). The CDR3 is CASSLVPAGGPNTGELFF. The CDR3 nucleotides are TGTGCTAGCAGCTTAGTCCCGGCGGGAGGGCCGAACACCGGGGAGCTGTTTTTT.

This clonotype was observed at least ten times. The rearrangement joins TRBV7-6 to TRBJ2-1, with TRBD2 as a possible D gene (5 bases). Germline-derived CDR1 and CDR2 are SGHVS and FNYEAQ. V was clipped by 5 bases and J by 7 bases, with 18 bases between them. There are 15 residues in the CDR3. The CDR3 DNA reads TGTGCCAGCAGCCGATCGGGGATCCCTGGTAATGAGCAGTTCTTC. As protein: CASSRSGIPGNEQFF.

This clonotype was seen ten or more times. The gene calls are TRBV24-1 and TRBJ2-2; D gene ambiguous. Germline values: CDR1 KGHDR, CDR2 SFDVKD. The length of the CDR3 is 16 residues. V was trimmed by 1 base and J by 0 bases, leaving 8 bases between them. The CDR3 loop is CATSDLGSSNTGELFF. CDR3 coding DNA: TGTGCCACCAGTGATTTAGGCTCTTCGAACACCGGGGAGCTGTTTTTT.

The gene calls are TRBV5-1 and TRBJ1-1, with TRBD1 as a possible D gene (6 bases). Per the germline V gene, CDR1 is SGHRS and CDR2 is YFSETQ. This CDR3 has 14 residues. Trimming took 1 base from V and 5 from J, leaving 12 bases between them. The chain's CDR3 is CASSLLQRGTEAFF. DNA of the CDR3: TGCGCCAGCAGCTTGCTTCAGAGGGGGACTGAAGCTTTCTTT.

The CDR3 sequence is CASSAGPMNTEAFF. The CDR3, as DNA: TGTGCCAGCAGCGCAGGACCTATGAACACTGAAGCTTTCTTT. The chain has TRBV11-2 and TRBJ1-1, with unresolved D. Germline V gene data show CDR1 as SGHAT and CDR2 as FQNNGV. This CDR3 contains 14 residues. Trimming took 5 bases from V and 0 from J, leaving 10 bases between them.

The chain links TRBV7-2 to TRBJ1-1; D gene unclear. Trimming removed 5 bases from V and 3 bases from J, with 13 bases in between. Germline CDR1 is SGHTA and CDR2 is FQGNSA. The CDR3 length is 14 residues. The CDR3 sequence: CASSVSGWDTEAFF. In DNA, the CDR3 is TGTGCCAGCAGCGTGTCTGGCTGGGACACTGAAGCTTTCTTT.

This clonotype occurred a few times. The genes are TRBV19 and TRBJ2-5; 7 bases map to TRBD1. This CDR3 contains 15 residues. The V gene end was trimmed by 6 bases and the J gene end by 8 bases; junction bases not matched to a gene: 15. Germline CDR1 LNHDA, CDR2 SQIVND (reference sequence). CDR3 in DNA: TGTGCCAGTAGAACCCAGGACAGGCCCTACTCCACCCAGTACTTC. The encoded protein is CASRTQDRPYSTQYF. The variable domain in full, with the rest retrieved from reference TRBV19 and TRBJ2-5, is DGGITQSPKYLFRKEGQNVTLSCEQNLNHDAMYWYRQDPGQGLRLIYYSQIVNDFQKGDIAEGYSVSREKKESFPLTVTSAQKNPTAFYLCASRTQDRPYSTQYFGPGTRLLVL.